One TCR beta chain is described in this entry. Its antigen is undetermined. The data originate from a study of vaccination effects on CD4 cells after COVID-19. At the level of the study: The median interval between the second dose and post-vaccine sampling was 72 days.

Germline CDR1 and CDR2: SGHRS and YFSETQ. V dropped 4 bases and J dropped 2 bases, with 10 bases sitting between them. This CDR3 is built from 15 residues. Antigen-specific CD4+ T cells were first expanded with viral peptide pools by the ViraFEST assay and only then sequenced. After more than 8 days in culture, the CD4+ T cells were isolated. Each participant was given two doses of one vaccine (BNT162b2 or mRNA-1273). In culture with approximately 10 IU/ml IL-2 and around 10 ug/ml peptides, PBMC were grown at 1.5 million to 2 million per well. IL-2 medium took the place of half the medium on both days 3 and 7. Overall study findings and caveats: From healthy vaccinees, only 1 of 255 vaccine-induced clones also reacted to common cold coronaviruses.

Using immunoSEQ multiplex PCR, the repertoire was profiled, and TCRdb retains in-frame clones only, with some absent. The sample comprises around 46,000 clones, around 70% of which are singletons, and about 15% rests with the top ten. The V call is TRBV5-1, the J call TRBJ2-6; D unclear. The sample was CD4+ T cells from PBMCs cultured with HCoV-OC43 spike peptides, taken after COVID-19 vaccination. Indicated subset: HCoV-OC43 spike overlapping peptide pool stimulation. The sequence was obtained from a human donor who received a COVID-19 vaccine. The CDR3 loop reads CASSRPGAGANVLTF. CDR3 nucleotide sequence: TGCGCCAGCAGCCGGCCGGGTGCTGGGGCCAACGTCCTGACTTTC.